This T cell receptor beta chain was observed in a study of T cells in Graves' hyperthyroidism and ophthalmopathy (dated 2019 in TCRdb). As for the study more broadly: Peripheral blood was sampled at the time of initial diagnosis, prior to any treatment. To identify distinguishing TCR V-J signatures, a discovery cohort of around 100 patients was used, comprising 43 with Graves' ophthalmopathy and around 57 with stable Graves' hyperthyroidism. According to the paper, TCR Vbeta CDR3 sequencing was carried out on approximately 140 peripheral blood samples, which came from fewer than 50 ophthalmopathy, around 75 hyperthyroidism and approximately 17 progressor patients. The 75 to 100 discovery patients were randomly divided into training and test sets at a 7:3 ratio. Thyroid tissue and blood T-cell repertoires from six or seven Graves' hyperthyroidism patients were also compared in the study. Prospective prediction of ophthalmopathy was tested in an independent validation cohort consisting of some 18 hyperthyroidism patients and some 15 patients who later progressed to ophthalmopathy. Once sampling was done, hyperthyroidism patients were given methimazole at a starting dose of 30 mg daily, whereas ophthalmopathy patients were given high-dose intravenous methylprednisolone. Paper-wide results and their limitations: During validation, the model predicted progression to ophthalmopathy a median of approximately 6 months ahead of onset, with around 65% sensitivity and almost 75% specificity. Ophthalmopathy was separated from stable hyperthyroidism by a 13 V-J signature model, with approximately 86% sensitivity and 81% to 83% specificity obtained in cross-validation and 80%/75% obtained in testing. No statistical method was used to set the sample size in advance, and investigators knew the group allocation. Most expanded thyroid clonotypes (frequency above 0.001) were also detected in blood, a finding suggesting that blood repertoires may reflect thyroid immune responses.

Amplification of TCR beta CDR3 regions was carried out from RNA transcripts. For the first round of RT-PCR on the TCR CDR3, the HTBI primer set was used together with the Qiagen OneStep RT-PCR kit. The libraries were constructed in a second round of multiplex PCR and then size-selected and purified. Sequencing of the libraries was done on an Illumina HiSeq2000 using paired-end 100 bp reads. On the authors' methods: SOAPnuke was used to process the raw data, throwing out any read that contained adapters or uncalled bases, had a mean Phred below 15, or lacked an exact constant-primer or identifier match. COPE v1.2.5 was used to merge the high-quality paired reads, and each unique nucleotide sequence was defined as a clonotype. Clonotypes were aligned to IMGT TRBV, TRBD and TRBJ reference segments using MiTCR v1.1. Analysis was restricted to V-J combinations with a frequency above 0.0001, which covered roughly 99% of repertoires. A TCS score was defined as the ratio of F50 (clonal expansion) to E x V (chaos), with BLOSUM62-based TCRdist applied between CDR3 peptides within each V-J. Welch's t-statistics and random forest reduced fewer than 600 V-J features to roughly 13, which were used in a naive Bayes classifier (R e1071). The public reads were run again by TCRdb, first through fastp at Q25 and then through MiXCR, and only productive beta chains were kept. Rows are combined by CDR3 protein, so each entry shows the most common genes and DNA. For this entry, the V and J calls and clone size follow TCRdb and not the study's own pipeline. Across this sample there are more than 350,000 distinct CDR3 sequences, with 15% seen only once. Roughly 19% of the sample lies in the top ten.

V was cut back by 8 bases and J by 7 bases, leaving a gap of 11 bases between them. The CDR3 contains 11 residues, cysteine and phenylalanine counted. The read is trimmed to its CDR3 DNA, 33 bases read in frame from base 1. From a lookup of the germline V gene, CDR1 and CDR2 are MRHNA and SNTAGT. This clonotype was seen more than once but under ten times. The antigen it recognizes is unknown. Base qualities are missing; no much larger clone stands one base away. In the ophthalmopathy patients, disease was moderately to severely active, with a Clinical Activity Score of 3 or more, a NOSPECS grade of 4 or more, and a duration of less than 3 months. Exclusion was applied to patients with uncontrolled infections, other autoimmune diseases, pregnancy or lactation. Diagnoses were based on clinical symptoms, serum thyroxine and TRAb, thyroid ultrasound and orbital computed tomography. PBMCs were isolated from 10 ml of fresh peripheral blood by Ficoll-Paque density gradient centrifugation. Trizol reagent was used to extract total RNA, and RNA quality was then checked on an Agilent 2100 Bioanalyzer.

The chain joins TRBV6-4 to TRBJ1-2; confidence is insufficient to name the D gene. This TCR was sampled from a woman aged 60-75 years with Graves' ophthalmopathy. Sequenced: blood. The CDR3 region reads CASLTSGGYTF. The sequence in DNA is TGTGCCAGCTTGACGTCTGGTGGCTACACCTTC.